The present T cell receptor beta chain was sequenced within a study of T-cell reconstitution after alpha-beta-depleted transplantation in children. Unique molecular identifiers were built into the TCRbeta library. TCRdb ran MiXCR on the PCR reads and lists one entry per CDR3 protein. The sample lists 200,000 to 300,000 distinct CDR3 sequences, about 25% occurring once. Germline V lookup: CDR1 MNHEY, CDR2 SMNVEV (reference sequence). This CDR3 has 14 residues. The V and J ends lost 0 bases and 5 bases respectively, with 11 bases between them. This material consisted of PBMCs, taken before TCRalphabeta/CD19-depleted stem cell transplant. The gene calls are TRBV27 and TRBJ2-7, with D uncertain. The clonotype comes from a girl between 2 and 10 years old with Fanconi anemia, due to receive a stem cell transplant. The CDR3 loop is CASSLSISVHEQYF. The CDR3 bases are TGTGCCAGCAGTTTATCGATAAGCGTCCACGAGCAGTACTTC.